What follows is one T cell receptor (beta chain) and its context. Antigen unknown. The record originates from a study of cytomegalovirus exposure and HLA in healthy donors. General study points: Prior analysis indicated that the majority of TCR beta V segments exhibited productivity approximately 87% or approximately 30% of the time. More than 15,000 TCR beta sequences were associated with HLA alleles at 0.05 false discovery rate in a later analysis. Whilst most TCR sequences proved rare, a subset of public TCRs occurred across many donors.

Trimming left V 7 bases short and J 3 bases short, with 21 bases between. This CDR3 has 16 amino acids. Germline CDR1 and CDR2: LNHDA and SQIVND (reference sequence). With 60 Vbeta and 13 Jbeta primers, the PCR was carried out. Profiling relied on immunoSEQ multiplex PCR, and the TCRdb table lists in-frame clones only, not all of them. Of 130,000 to 150,000 clones listed, over 70% are singletons. The sequenced material came from PBMCs. The TCR comes from a male donor in good health and CMV-seronegative. The chain employs TRBV19 and TRBJ1-2, with D possibly being TRBD1 (6 bases). CDR3 DNA sequence: TGTGCCAGTAATGCCAGGGGAGAACCTTTGGACTATGGCTACACCTTC. Amino acid sequence: CASNARGEPLDYGYTF.